The 2 T cell receptor beta chains below were found in one sample sequenced in a study of response to subunit inactivated influenza vaccine. TCRdb passed the RT-PCR reads through MiXCR, listing each CDR3 protein once. Here the sample spans approximately 500,000 distinct CDR3 sequences, 10% to 15% being singletons. The sequencing here drew on PBMCs from blood, taken roughly 45 days after vaccination. The receptors come from a man aged 50-59 years who received an inactivated influenza vaccine.

This chain joins TRBV7-9 and TRBJ2-1; 13 positions match TRBD2. This CDR3 contains 16 residues. After removal of 4 bases from V and 4 bases from J, the junction contained 4 bases not matched to a gene. The germline V gene has CDR1 SEHNR and CDR2 FQNEAQ (reference sequence). This CDR3 is CASSSRTSGRYNEQFF. The CDR3 nucleotides read TGTGCCAGCAGCTCCCGGACTAGCGGGAGATACAATGAGCAGTTCTTC.

This rearrangement joins TRBV5-1 to TRBJ2-7; D gene uncertain. The ends were cut back, 4 bases at V and 0 bases at J, with 11 bases in the middle. This CDR3 spans 14 amino acids. Germline loops: CDR1 SGHRS, CDR2 YFSETQ. The DNA of the CDR3 is TGCGCCAGCAGCCCCGAAGGCTTCTCCTACGAGCAGTACTTC. As protein: CASSPEGFSYEQYF.